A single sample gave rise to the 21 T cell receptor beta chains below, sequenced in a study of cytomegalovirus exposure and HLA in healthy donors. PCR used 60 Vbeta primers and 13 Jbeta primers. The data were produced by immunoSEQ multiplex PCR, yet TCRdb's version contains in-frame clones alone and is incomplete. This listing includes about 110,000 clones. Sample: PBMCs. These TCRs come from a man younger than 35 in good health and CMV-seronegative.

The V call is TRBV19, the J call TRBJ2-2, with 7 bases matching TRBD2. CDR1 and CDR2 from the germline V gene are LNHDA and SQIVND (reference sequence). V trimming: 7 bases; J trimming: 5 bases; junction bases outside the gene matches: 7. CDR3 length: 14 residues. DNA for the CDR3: TGTGCCAGTACCACCAAGCGGGGTACCGGGGAGCTGTTTTTT. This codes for CASTTKRGTGELFF.

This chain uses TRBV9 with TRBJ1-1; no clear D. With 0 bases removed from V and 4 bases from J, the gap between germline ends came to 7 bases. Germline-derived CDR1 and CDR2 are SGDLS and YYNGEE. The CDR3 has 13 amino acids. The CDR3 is CASSVGTGTEAFF. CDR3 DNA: TGTGCCAGCAGCGTAGGAACCGGCACTGAAGCTTTCTTT.

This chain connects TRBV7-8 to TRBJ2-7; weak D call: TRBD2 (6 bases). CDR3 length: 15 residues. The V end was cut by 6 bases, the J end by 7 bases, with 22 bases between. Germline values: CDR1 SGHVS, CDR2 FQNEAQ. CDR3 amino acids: CASSTTRDLGGEQYF. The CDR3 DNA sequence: TGTGCCAGCAGTACGACCCGGGACCTGGGGGGTGAGCAGTACTTC. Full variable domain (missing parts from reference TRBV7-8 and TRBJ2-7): GAGVSQSPRYKVAKRGQDVALRCDPISGHVSLFWYQQALGQGPEFLTYFQNEAQLDKSGLPSDRFFAERPEGSVSTLKIQRTQQEDSAVYLCASSTTRDLGGEQYFGPGTRLTVT.

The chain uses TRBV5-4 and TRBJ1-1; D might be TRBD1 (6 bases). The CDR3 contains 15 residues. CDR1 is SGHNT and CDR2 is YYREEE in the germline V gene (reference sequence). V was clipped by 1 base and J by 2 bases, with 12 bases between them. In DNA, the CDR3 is TGTGCCAGCAGCTTGCGGACAGTCGGAAACACTGAAGCTTTCTTT. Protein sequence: CASSLRTVGNTEAFF.

The CDR3 loop is CASSPRGRFYGYTF. CDR3 bases: TGTGCCAGCAGTCCCCGGGGGAGGTTCTATGGCTACACCTTC. This rearrangement joins TRBV27 to TRBJ1-2; maybe TRBD1 (5 bases). Per the germline V gene, CDR1 is MNHEY and CDR2 is SMNVEV (reference sequence). The CDR3 is 14 amino acids. Trimming stripped 5 bases from V and 4 bases from J, with 14 bases between.

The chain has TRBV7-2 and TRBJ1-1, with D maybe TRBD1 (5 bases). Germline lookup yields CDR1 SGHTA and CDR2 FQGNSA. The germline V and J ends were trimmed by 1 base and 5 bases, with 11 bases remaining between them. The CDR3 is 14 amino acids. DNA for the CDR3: TGTGCCAGCAGCTTAGGGTTGGGGGGAACTGAAGCTTTCTTT. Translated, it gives CASSLGLGGTEAFF.

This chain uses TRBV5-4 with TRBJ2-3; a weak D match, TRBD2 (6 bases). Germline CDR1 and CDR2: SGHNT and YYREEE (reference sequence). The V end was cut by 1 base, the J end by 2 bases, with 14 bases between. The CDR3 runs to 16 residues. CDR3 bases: TGTGCCAGCAGCTTGAGTTTCGGGAGCCCCACAGATACGCAGTATTTT. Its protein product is CASSLSFGSPTDTQYF. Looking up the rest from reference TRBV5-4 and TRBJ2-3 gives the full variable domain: ETGVTQSPTHLIKTRGQQVTLRCSSQSGHNTVSWYQQALGQGPQFIFQYYREEENGRGNFPPRFSGLQFPNYSSELNVNALELDDSALYLCASSLSFGSPTDTQYFGPGTRLTVL.

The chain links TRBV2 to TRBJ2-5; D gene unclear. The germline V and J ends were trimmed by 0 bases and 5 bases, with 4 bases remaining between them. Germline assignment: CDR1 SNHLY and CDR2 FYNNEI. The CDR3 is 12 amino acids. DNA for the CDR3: TGTGCCAGCAGTGAAGCCGCGGAGACCCAGTACTTC. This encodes CASSEAAETQYF.

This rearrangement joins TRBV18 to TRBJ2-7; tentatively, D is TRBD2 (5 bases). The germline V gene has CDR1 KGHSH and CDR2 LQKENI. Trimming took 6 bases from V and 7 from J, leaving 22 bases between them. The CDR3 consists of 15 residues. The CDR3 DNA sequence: TGTGCCAGCTCCCGGCTTGAGGGTGGCCGATGGGAGCAGTACTTC. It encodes CASSRLEGGRWEQYF. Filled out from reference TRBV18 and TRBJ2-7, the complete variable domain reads NAGVMQNPRHLVRRRGQEARLRCSPMKGHSHVYWYRQLPEEGLKFMVYLQKENIIDESGMPKERFSAEFPKEGPSILRIQQVVRGDSAAYFCASSRLEGGRWEQYFGPGTRLTVT.

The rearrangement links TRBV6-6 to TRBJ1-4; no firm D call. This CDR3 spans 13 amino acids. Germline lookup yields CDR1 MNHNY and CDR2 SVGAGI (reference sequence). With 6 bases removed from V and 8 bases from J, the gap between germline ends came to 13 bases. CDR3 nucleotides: TGTGCCAGCAGCCCCCTTAATCGGGAAAAACTGTTTTTT. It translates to CASSPLNREKLFF.

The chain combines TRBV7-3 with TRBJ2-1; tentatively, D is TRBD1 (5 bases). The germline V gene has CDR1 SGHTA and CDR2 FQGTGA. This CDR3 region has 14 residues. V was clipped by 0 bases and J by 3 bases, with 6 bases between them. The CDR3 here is CASSLTTDYNEQFF. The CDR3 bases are TGTGCCAGCAGCTTAACGACAGACTACAATGAGCAGTTCTTC.

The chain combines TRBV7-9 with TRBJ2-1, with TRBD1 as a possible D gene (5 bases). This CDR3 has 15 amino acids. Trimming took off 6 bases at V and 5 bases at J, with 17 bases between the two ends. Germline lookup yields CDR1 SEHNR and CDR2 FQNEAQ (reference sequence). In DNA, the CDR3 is TGTGCCAGCAGTCTTGTCGGCAGGGCCAACAATGAGCAGTTCTTC. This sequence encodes CASSLVGRANNEQFF.

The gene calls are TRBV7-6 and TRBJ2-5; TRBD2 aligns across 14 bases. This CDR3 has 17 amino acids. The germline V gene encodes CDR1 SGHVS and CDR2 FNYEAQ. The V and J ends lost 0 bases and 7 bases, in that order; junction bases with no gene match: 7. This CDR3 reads CASSLAPLTSGGGTQYF. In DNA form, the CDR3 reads TGTGCCAGCAGCTTAGCGCCCTTGACTAGCGGGGGGGGGACCCAGTACTTC.

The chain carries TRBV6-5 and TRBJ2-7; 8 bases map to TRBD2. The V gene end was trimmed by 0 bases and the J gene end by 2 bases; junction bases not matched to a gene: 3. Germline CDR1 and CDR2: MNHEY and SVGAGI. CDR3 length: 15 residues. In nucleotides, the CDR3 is TGTGCCAGCAGTTACTCTAGCGGGACCACCTACGAGCAGTACTTC. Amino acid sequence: CASSYSSGTTYEQYF.

CDR3 coding DNA: TGTGCCATCAGCTCCGACAGGGAGGCCTCACCCCTCCACTTT. Its translation is CAISSDREASPLHF. The V and J genes are TRBV10-3 and TRBJ1-6, with TRBD1 matching over 7 bases. The CDR3 length is 14 residues. In germline, CDR1 is ENHRY, CDR2 SYGVKD. Losses at the gene ends were 6 bases for V and 10 bases for J; bases not matched to a gene: 9.

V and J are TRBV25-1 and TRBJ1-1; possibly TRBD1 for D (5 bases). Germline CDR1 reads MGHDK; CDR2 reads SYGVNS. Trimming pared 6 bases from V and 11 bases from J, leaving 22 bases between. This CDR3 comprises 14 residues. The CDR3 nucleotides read TGTGCCAGCAGCCAATCTGGGATTGGGGGGAAGGCTTTCTTT. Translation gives CASSQSGIGGKAFF.

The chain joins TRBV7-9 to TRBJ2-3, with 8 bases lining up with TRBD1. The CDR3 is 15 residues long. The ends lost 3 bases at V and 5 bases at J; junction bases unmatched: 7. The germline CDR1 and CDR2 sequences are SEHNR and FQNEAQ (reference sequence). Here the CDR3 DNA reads TGTGCCAGCAGCTTTGGACAGGGTGAGCGAGATACGCAGTATTTT. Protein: CASSFGQGERDTQYF. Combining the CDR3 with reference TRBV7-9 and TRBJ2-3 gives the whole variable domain DTGVSQNPRHKITKRGQNVTFRCDPISEHNRLYWYRQTLGQGPEFLTYFQNEAQLEKSRLLSDRFSAERPKGSFSTLEIQRTEQGDSAMYLCASSFGQGERDTQYFGPGTRLTVL.

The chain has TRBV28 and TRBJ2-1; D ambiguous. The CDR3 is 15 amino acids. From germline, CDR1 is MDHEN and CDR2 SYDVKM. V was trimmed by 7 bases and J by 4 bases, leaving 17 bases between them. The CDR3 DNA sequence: TGTGCCAGCAACCGAAATTCCGGGTTGTACAATGAGCAGTTCTTC. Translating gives CASNRNSGLYNEQFF.

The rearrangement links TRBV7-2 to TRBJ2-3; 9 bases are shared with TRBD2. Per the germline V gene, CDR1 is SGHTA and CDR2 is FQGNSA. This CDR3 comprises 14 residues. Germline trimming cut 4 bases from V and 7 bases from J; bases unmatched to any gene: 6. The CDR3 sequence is CASSSWTSEYTQYF. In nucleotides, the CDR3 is TGTGCCAGCAGCTCCTGGACTAGCGAGTATACGCAGTATTTT.

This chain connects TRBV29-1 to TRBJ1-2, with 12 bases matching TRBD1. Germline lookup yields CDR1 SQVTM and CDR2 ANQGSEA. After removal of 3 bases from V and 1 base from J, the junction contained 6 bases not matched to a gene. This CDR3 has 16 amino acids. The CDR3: CSVEGQGARSNYGYTF. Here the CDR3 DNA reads TGCAGCGTTGAGGGACAGGGGGCGCGAAGTAACTATGGCTACACCTTC.

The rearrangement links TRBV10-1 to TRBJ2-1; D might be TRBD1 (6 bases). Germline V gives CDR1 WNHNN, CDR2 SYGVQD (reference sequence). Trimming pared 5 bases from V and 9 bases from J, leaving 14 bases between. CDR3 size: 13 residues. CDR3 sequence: CASSQDSISEQFF. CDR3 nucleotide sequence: TGCGCCAGCAGTCAGGACAGTATATCTGAGCAGTTCTTC.